One T cell receptor beta chain is described in this entry. Its antigen is not known. This CDR3 contains 15 residues. Germline values: CDR1 MGHRA, CDR2 YSYEKL. V dropped 0 bases and J dropped 5; count of bases not matched to a gene: 6. PCR primers comprised 60 Vbeta and 13 Jbeta primers. This table comes from immunoSEQ multiplex PCR, and its TCRdb copy is limited to in-frame clones, with some not included. This repertoire shows some 200,000 clones, approximately 11% found once; its top ten account for roughly 7.7%. This sample was taken from a study of cytomegalovirus exposure and HLA in healthy donors. Study-wide points: In a later analysis, V- and J-gene trimming of beta chains associated with a DCLRE1C missense variant, replicated independently. Testing in vitro showed a few CMV-associated chains specific for CMV antigens.

The receptor's source is a man between 45 and 60 years old in good health and CMV-seropositive. V gene TRBV4-1 combines with J gene TRBJ2-5, with 7 nucleotides matching TRBD2. The sample consisted of PBMCs. The CDR3 sequence is CASSQDPGGRETQYF. In DNA form, the CDR3 reads TGCGCCAGCAGCCAAGATCCGGGGGGAAGGGAGACCCAGTACTTC.